The entry below gives a single T cell receptor (beta chain) sequence along with its context. This CDR3 comprises 15 residues. Germline V gene sequence: CDR1 SGHNT, CDR2 YYREEE (reference sequence). V lost 3 bases, J lost 3 bases, and 1 base stayed unmatched. The sample belongs to a study of blood T cell repertoires in COVID-19. Study overall: COVID-19 samples collected from the United States, Italy and Spain covered acute and convalescent phases. From T cells, B-cell-depleted T cells, or PBMCs came the material, which was cDNA or gDNA.

Authors' methods: From reference gene primer amplification, estimates of nucleated cell counts were derived. Clones were sequenced by immunoSEQ multiplex PCR, and TCRdb holds only the in-frame ones, with some missing. That table is the source of V, J and clone size, and D and trimming were worked out from the DNA. The sample contains approximately 190,000 clones, 80% to 85% of which appear only once. Sequencing used peripheral blood. The receptor was derived from a woman between 35 and 50 years old with acute or convalescent COVID-19. The J gene is TRBJ2-7, the V gene TRBV5-4; 15 bases map to TRBD2. For the CDR3, the DNA is TGTGCCAGCAGCTGGGGACTAGCGGGAGGCTACGAGCAGTACTTC. Residues: CASSWGLAGGYEQYF.